Listed here is a single T cell receptor beta chain. The source of the sample is a study of T cells in localized non-small cell lung cancer. Data came from immunoSEQ multiplex PCR; TCRdb stores just in-frame clones and leaves some out. The table includes 20,000 to 30,000 clones, approximately 87% detected once. CDR3 size: 17 residues. J gave up 2 bases and V 0 bases, and 1 base lay outside the gene matches. This receptor was identified in a man aged 35 to 70 with stage II lung adenocarcinoma. The sequencing here drew on PBMCs, taken before any cancer treatment. The rearrangement joins TRBV5-3 to TRBJ2-1; 14 bases agree with TRBD2. TRBV5-3 falls under the ORF class, with uncertain function. CDR3 bases: TGTGCCAGAAGCTTGGCGACTAGCGGGGGGGCCTACAATGAGCAGTTCTTC. Translating it yields CARSLATSGGAYNEQFF.